One T cell receptor (beta chain) is described in this entry. The antigen is undetermined. V was shortened by 3 bases and J by 2 bases, with 11 bases between the two germline ends. CDR3 length: 14 amino acids. Germline V lookup: CDR1 KGHSH, CDR2 LQKENI. TCRdb reanalysed the 5' RACE reads using MiXCR and keeps one entry per CDR3 protein. Of 35,000 to 45,000 distinct CDR3 sequences in the sample, approximately 23% are singletons; the top ten hold 4.3%. General observations from the study: Larger-cohort validation covered only one TCR beta V-J rearrangement.

Cells sorted as Tregs were CD4+, CD25+ and CD127-/low. The TCR sequence derives from a female donor with breast cancer. Sequencing input: Tregs sorted from a lymph node. The chain uses TRBV18 and TRBJ2-7, with a weak D call TRBD1 (5 bases). Here the CDR3 reads CASSPTVLTYEQYF. The CDR3 DNA reads as TGTGCCAGCTCACCGACAGTCCTTACCTACGAGCAGTACTTC.